This T cell receptor (beta chain) was sequenced during a study of T-cell memory formation after mild COVID-19. Study-level information: Largely, TCR clusters stayed within a single donor. The study's findings and limits: Day 15 to 85 contractors were CD4/CD8 balanced; later expanders leaned CD4+.

V lost 7 bases, J lost 5 bases, and 24 bases lay in between. Germline V gene lookup returns CDR1 MNHEY and CDR2 SMNVEV (reference sequence). The CDR3 spans 16 residues. A few counts support this clonotype. Antigen unknown. In TCRdb, the 5' RACE reads were re-called with MiXCR into one record per CDR3 protein. The sample lists 500,000 to 650,000 distinct CDR3 sequences, about 22% seen once, with around 7.7% in the top ten. Sample: PBMCs or a T cell subset sorted from them (not recorded which). The chain couples TRBV27 to TRBJ2-7, with a weak D call TRBD2 (6 bases). This sequence originates from an adult woman who had mild COVID-19 (a few samples of this study predate the infection). Cell type and time point are not known. CDR3 sequence (DNA): TGTGCCAGCAAAATACTTGGTGGAGGGCCTCGGGACGAGCAGTACTTC. Encoded protein: CASKILGGGPRDEQYF.